The 27 T cell receptor beta chains below come from one sample, sequenced in a study of blood T cell repertoires in COVID-19. Clones were sequenced by immunoSEQ multiplex PCR, and TCRdb holds only the in-frame ones, with some missing. The top ten clones hold 1.5% to 2% of a sample with hundreds of thousands of clones, around nine tenths of them seen once. The material sequenced was PBMCs or T cells enriched from blood (not recorded which). All receptors come from a woman between 50 and 59 years old who had recovered from COVID-19.

The genes are TRBV29-1 and TRBJ2-5; D not resolved. The length of the CDR3 is 12 residues. The V end was cut by 7 bases, the J end by 1 base, with 10 bases between. The germline V gene encodes CDR1 SQVTM and CDR2 ANQGSEA. CDR3 amino acids: CSGGSVQETQYF. The CDR3 DNA follows: TGCAGCGGGGGTTCCGTCCAAGAGACCCAGTACTTC.

The chain has TRBV5-1 and TRBJ1-2, with D possibly TRBD1 on 6 matching bases. This CDR3 spans 15 amino acids. Germline lookup yields CDR1 SGHRS and CDR2 YFSETQ. V shed 4 bases and J shed 8 bases, with 21 bases lying between them. Here the CDR3 reads CASSATLTGLKGYTF. As DNA, the CDR3 is TGCGCCAGCAGCGCAACGCTTACAGGGCTGAAAGGCTACACCTTC.

The chain links TRBV20-1 to TRBJ1-4; no firm D call. The CDR3 loop spans 14 amino acids. V lost 3 bases, J lost 3 bases, and 11 bases lay in between. CDR1 is DFQATT and CDR2 is SNEGSKA in the germline V gene (reference sequence). The DNA of the CDR3 is TGCAGTGCTAGTAGAGGGTTTGCTAATGAAAAACTGTTTTTT. Its translation is CSASRGFANEKLFF.

The V call is TRBV6-5, the J call TRBJ2-3; perhaps TRBD2 as D (6 bases). The germline V gene has CDR1 MNHEY and CDR2 SVGAGI. The V end lost 6 bases, the J end lost 4 bases, and 14 bases lay between the germline ends. The length of the CDR3 is 14 residues. The CDR3 protein is CASRKGGRADTQYF. The CDR3 region has the DNA TGTGCCAGCAGAAAGGGAGGCAGGGCAGATACGCAGTATTTT.

The V gene is TRBV27, the J gene TRBJ1-3; a weak D match, TRBD1 (6 bases). CDR3 length: 14 amino acids. V dropped 6 bases and J dropped 0 bases, with 9 bases sitting between them. Germline assignment: CDR1 MNHEY and CDR2 SMNVEV (reference sequence). This CDR3 reads CASRKQGSGNTIYF. The DNA for the CDR3 is TGTGCCAGCAGGAAACAGGGCTCTGGAAACACCATATATTTT.

V and J are TRBV6-5 and TRBJ1-1; D gene unclear. Germline V gene data show CDR1 as MNHEY and CDR2 as SVGAGI. The CDR3 consists of 13 residues. V shed 1 base and J shed 3 bases, with 6 bases lying between them. This CDR3 reads CASSYFSYTEAFF. DNA of the CDR3: TGTGCCAGCAGTTACTTTTCCTACACTGAAGCTTTCTTT.

The CDR3 DNA sequence: TGCGCCAGCAGCCAACGTACCGGGACAGGGGAGACTAATGAAAAACTGTTTTTT. It encodes CASSQRTGTGETNEKLFF. J is TRBJ1-4 and V is TRBV4-1; 10 bases match TRBD1. This CDR3 region has 18 residues. CDR1 and CDR2 (germline): MGHRA, YSYEKL. Trimming cost V 2 bases and J 2 bases; bases outside gene matches: 8.

The chain recombines TRBV28 with TRBJ2-1, with TRBD1 matching over 7 bases. Germline V gene data show CDR1 as MDHEN and CDR2 as SYDVKM. CDR3 length: 14 residues. Trimming removed 3 bases from V and 5 bases from J; junction bases left unmatched: 4. The CDR3 DNA reads TGTGCCAGCAGTTTGAGTACAGGGGACAATGAGCAGTTCTTC. Protein: CASSLSTGDNEQFF.

DNA of the CDR3: TGCGCCAGCAGCCAACAGCGGGGAACGGGACTAGCGGGAGGGGGAGATACGCAGTATTTT. It specifies CASSQQRGTGLAGGGDTQYF. This rearrangement joins TRBV4-3 to TRBJ2-3, with 16 bases matching TRBD2. The CDR3 consists of 20 residues. CDR1 is LGHNA, CDR2 YSLEER, per germline. J was trimmed by 5 bases and V by 2 bases; bases with no gene match: 13.

V gene TRBV5-1 combines with J gene TRBJ2-3, with D unresolved. The CDR3 is 14 residues long. Germline lookup yields CDR1 SGHRS and CDR2 YFSETQ. V shed 0 bases and J shed 5 bases, with 10 bases lying between them. The CDR3 nucleotides read TGCGCCAGCAGCTTGGAAACGAGAGGAGATACGCAGTATTTT. Translating it yields CASSLETRGDTQYF.

J is TRBJ1-2 and V is TRBV7-9; 7 nucleotides match TRBD1. J gave up 4 bases and V 0 bases, and 8 bases lay outside the gene matches. The CDR3 has 16 residues. CDR1 and CDR2 from the germline V gene are SEHNR and FQNEAQ (reference sequence). The CDR3 bases are TGTGCCAGCAGCTTAGCACAGGGGCGGGATACCTATGGCTACACCTTC. Translating gives CASSLAQGRDTYGYTF.

Turning to this clone: Other DNA variants within this sample encode the same CDR3. The chain joins TRBV5-4 to TRBJ2-7; no firm D call. There are 12 residues in the CDR3. Trimming shortened V by 2 bases and J by 3 bases, and 6 bases separated the two germline ends. Germline CDR1 and CDR2: SGHNT and YYREEE (reference sequence). The CDR3 is CASSLRGYEQYF. The CDR3, as DNA: TGTGCCAGCAGCTTAAGAGGCTACGAGCAGTACTTC. Full variable domain (remainder filled in from reference TRBV5-4 and TRBJ2-7): ETGVTQSPTHLIKTRGQQVTLRCSSQSGHNTVSWYQQALGQGPQFIFQYYREEENGRGNFPPRFSGLQFPNYSSELNVNALELDDSALYLCASSLRGYEQYFGPGTRLTVT.

This clone was seen just once. The chain joins TRBV4-3 to TRBJ2-1; TRBD2 is a possible D gene (6 bases). Germline lookup yields CDR1 LGHNA and CDR2 YSLEER. The CDR3 runs to 13 residues. With 4 bases removed from V and 6 bases from J, the gap between germline ends came to 10 bases. The CDR3 protein is CASSRGGTNEQFF. In nucleotides, the CDR3 is TGCGCCAGCAGCCGTGGGGGGACCAATGAGCAGTTCTTC.

The chain has TRBV15 and TRBJ2-6; perhaps TRBD1 as D (6 bases). Germline lookup yields CDR1 LNHNV and CDR2 YYDKDF (reference sequence). V was cut by 3 bases and J by 4 bases, with 10 bases left in between. The CDR3 contains 15 residues. The CDR3 sequence is CATSSGGAGANVLTF. The CDR3, as DNA: TGTGCCACCAGCAGTGGGGGCGCGGGGGCCAACGTCCTGACTTTC. The full variable domain, with the rest looked up from reference TRBV15 and TRBJ2-6, is DAMVIQNPRYQVTQFGKPVTLSCSQTLNHNVMYWYQQKSSQAPKLLFHYYDKDFNNEADTPDNFQSRRPNTSFCFLDIRSPGLGDTAMYLCATSSGGAGANVLTFGAGSRLTVL.

The chain recombines TRBV19 with TRBJ2-1, with D unclear. This CDR3 spans 14 amino acids. Trimming cost V 7 bases and J 4 bases, with 14 bases left between them. Germline CDR1 and CDR2: LNHDA and SQIVND (reference sequence). Here the CDR3 reads CASTPTWRYNEQFF. Here the CDR3 DNA reads TGTGCCAGTACGCCAACGTGGAGATACAATGAGCAGTTCTTC. The whole variable domain, remainder taken from reference TRBV19 and TRBJ2-1, is DGGITQSPKYLFRKEGQNVTLSCEQNLNHDAMYWYRQDPGQGLRLIYYSQIVNDFQKGDIAEGYSVSREKKESFPLTVTSAQKNPTAFYLCASTPTWRYNEQFFGPGTRLTVL.

The chain has TRBV28 and TRBJ1-5, with 8 bases aligning to TRBD1. The V and J ends lost 6 bases and 9 bases, in that order; junction bases with no gene match: 13. CDR3 size: 15 residues. CDR1 MDHEN and CDR2 SYDVKM come from the germline V gene. This chain's CDR3 is CASRSRDRPLWPQHF. CDR3 DNA: TGTGCCAGCAGATCTAGGGACAGGCCTTTATGGCCCCAGCATTTT.

This clone was seen a few times. The J gene is TRBJ1-1, the V gene TRBV7-9; D is perhaps TRBD1 (6 bases). The CDR3 runs 15 residues. Trimming removed 0 bases at V and 5 bases at J, with 13 bases between. Germline loops: CDR1 SEHNR, CDR2 FQNEAQ (reference sequence). CDR3 amino acids: CASSLAQGYRTEAFF. The CDR3 region has the DNA TGTGCCAGCAGCTTAGCGCAGGGGTATCGGACTGAAGCTTTCTTT.

V usage is TRBV5-5 and J usage is TRBJ2-7, with D maybe TRBD1 (5 bases). The CDR3 loop spans 14 amino acids. V lost 6 bases, J lost 0 bases, and 13 bases lay in between. Per the germline V gene, CDR1 is SGHKS and CDR2 is YYEKEE (reference sequence). CDR3 region: CASTSDSSSYEQYF. The CDR3, as DNA: TGTGCCAGCACCAGTGACAGTAGCTCCTACGAGCAGTACTTC.

V and J are TRBV6-4 and TRBJ2-3, with TRBD1 matching 10 bases. The length of the CDR3 is 14 residues. J gave up 5 bases and V 6 bases, and 5 bases lay outside the gene matches. Germline loops: CDR1 MRHNA, CDR2 SNTAGT. CDR3 amino acids: CASSYGTGVDTQYF. For the CDR3, the DNA is TGTGCCAGCAGCTACGGGACAGGGGTAGATACGCAGTATTTT.

This clone was counted only a few times. The CDR3 protein is CASSLSGGRLDYTF. For the CDR3, the DNA is TGTGCCAGCAGTTTATCGGGGGGAAGGCTTGACTACACCTTC. The genes are TRBV28 and TRBJ1-2; D possibly corresponds to TRBD1 (5 bases). Trimming removed 1 base at V and 10 bases at J, with 16 bases between. Germline CDR1 is MDHEN and CDR2 is SYDVKM. The CDR3 loop spans 14 amino acids.

This clone was recorded once. V and J are TRBV5-1 and TRBJ1-2; D remains ambiguous. Trimming left V 2 bases short and J 2 bases short, with 7 bases between. The CDR3 totals 13 residues. CDR1 is SGHRS and CDR2 is YFSETQ in the germline V gene. CDR3 amino acids: CASSFELNYGYTF. CDR3 in DNA: TGCGCCAGCAGCTTCGAACTCAACTATGGCTACACCTTC.

J is TRBJ1-5 and V is TRBV7-2; D unclear. Trimming took off 1 base at V and 11 bases at J, with 12 bases between the two ends. CDR3 length: 13 amino acids. Germline CDR1 is SGHTA and CDR2 is FQGNSA. CDR3 amino acids: CASSLVTSGAQHF. Written as DNA, the CDR3 is TGTGCCAGCAGCTTAGTTACATCCGGGGCCCAGCATTTT.

The chain carries TRBV4-3 and TRBJ2-2; no firm D call. Germline V lookup: CDR1 LGHNA, CDR2 YSLEER. This CDR3 is 12 amino acids long. The germline V and J ends were trimmed by 1 base and 7 bases, with 4 bases remaining between them. This CDR3 reads CASSQGSGELFF. CDR3 sequence (DNA): TGCGCCAGCAGCCAAGGTAGCGGGGAGCTGTTTTTT.

The chain joins TRBV9 to TRBJ2-2; TRBD1 agrees at 8 bases. V was clipped by 3 bases and J by 6 bases; unmatched bases: 10. Germline V CDR1 and CDR2: SGDLS, YYNGEE. This CDR3 is 16 amino acids long. CDR3 sequence: CASSAGQGRGAGELFF. The CDR3 nucleotides read TGTGCCAGCAGCGCCGGACAGGGAAGGGGCGCCGGGGAGCTGTTTTTT.

The chain employs TRBV4-1 and TRBJ1-2; tentatively, D is TRBD1 (5 bases). This CDR3 spans 14 amino acids. Germline V gives CDR1 MGHRA, CDR2 YSYEKL. Trimming removed 1 base from V and 7 bases from J, with 13 bases in between. CDR3 sequence (DNA): TGCGCCAGCAGCCAAGGCACGGGGGGAGGTGGCTACACCTTC. Encoded protein: CASSQGTGGGGYTF.

The chain employs TRBV19 and TRBJ2-3; D unresolved. The CDR3 has 12 residues. Germline V lookup: CDR1 LNHDA, CDR2 SQIVND (reference sequence). The V end was cut by 5 bases, the J end by 0 bases, with 3 bases between. The CDR3: CASSLSTDTQYF. Here the CDR3 DNA reads TGTGCCAGTAGTCTAAGCACAGATACGCAGTATTTT.

This clone turned up a few times. The DNA for the CDR3 is TGTGCCAGCAGAGCAAAGCGGGACCCTTACTACGAGCAGTACTTC. This gives the protein CASRAKRDPYYEQYF. V is TRBV27 and J is TRBJ2-7; TRBD2 agrees at 7 bases. Looked up from germline, CDR1 is MNHEY and CDR2 is SMNVEV (reference sequence). J lost 3 bases, V lost 6 bases, and 11 bases had no gene match. The CDR3 has 15 amino acids.